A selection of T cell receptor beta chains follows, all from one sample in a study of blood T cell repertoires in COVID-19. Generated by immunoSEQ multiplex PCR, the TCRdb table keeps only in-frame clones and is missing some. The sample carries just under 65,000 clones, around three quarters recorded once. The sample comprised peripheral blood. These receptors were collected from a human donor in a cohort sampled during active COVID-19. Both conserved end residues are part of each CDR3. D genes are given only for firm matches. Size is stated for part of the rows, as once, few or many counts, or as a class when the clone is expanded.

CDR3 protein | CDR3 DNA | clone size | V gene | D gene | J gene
CASNTGGGVYEQYF | TGTGCCAGCAACACCGGGGGGGGAGTTTACGAGCAGTACTTC | NA | TRBV7-2 | TRBD2 | TRBJ2-7
CASSLGGTLETQYF | TGTGCCAGCAGCTTAGGAGGGACATTAGAGACCCAGTACTTC | NA | TRBV7-6 | NA | TRBJ2-5
CASSKRSPGWNEQFF | TGCGCCAGCAGTAAACGGAGCCCGGGATGGAATGAGCAGTTCTTC | NA | TRBV5-1 | NA | TRBJ2-1
CASSLGGAASYEQYF | TGTGCCAGCAGCCTGGGAGGGGCAGCATCCTACGAGCAGTACTTC | NA | TRBV28 | TRBD2 | TRBJ2-7
CASTREGNNSPLHF | TGCGCCAGCACGAGAGAGGGTAATAATTCACCCCTCCACTTT | NA | TRBV5-1 | NA | TRBJ1-6
CASSGRDTRGGEQYF | TGTGCCAGCAGCGGACGGGACACCCGGGGGGGAGAGCAGTACTTC | NA | TRBV7-8 | TRBD2 | TRBJ2-7
CASSSVEEQYF | TGTGCCAGCAGCAGCGTAGAAGAGCAGTACTTC | NA | TRBV2 | NA | TRBJ2-7
CATSDFYEQFF | TGTGCCACCAGTGATTTCTATGAGCAGTTCTTC | NA | TRBV24-1 | NA | TRBJ2-1
CASSEGLLTETQYF | TGTGCCAGCAGTGAAGGACTCCTAACGGAGACCCAGTACTTC | NA | TRBV2 | NA | TRBJ2-5
CASSEQGTNNSPLHF | TGTGCCAGCAGTGAACAGGGGACGAATAATTCACCCCTCCACTTT | NA | TRBV2 | NA | TRBJ1-6
CASSIPPGGTGSYEQYF | TGTGCCAGTAGTATACCTCCCGGTGGGACAGGGTCTTACGAGCAGTACTTC | NA | TRBV19 | TRBD1 | TRBJ2-7
CASSLEAGGPYEQYF | TGTGCCAGCAGCTTAGAGGCGGGGGGGCCCTACGAGCAGTACTTC | once | TRBV7-2 | TRBD2 | TRBJ2-7
CASSSESSGLAGNEQFF | TGTGCCAGCAGCTCAGAATCCTCGGGACTAGCGGGCAATGAGCAGTTCTTC | NA | TRBV7-6 | TRBD2 | TRBJ2-1
CASRQDRAGNTIYF | TGTGCCAGCAGGCAAGACAGGGCGGGAAACACCATATATTTT | NA | TRBV6-5 | TRBD1 | TRBJ1-3
CASKGLAGAVDTQYF | TGTGCCAGCAAGGGACTAGCGGGGGCGGTAGATACGCAGTATTTT | few | TRBV7-2 | TRBD2 | TRBJ2-3